This is a list of T cell receptor beta chains from one sample in a study of blood T cell repertoires in COVID-19. Sequenced by immunoSEQ multiplex PCR; TCRdb stores in-frame clones only, minus some. The table includes 140,000 to 150,000 clones, roughly 90% detected once. Sequencing was done on a sample of peripheral blood. The receptors originated from a human donor in a cohort sampled during active COVID-19. Each CDR3 is given with its conserved first and last residue. Each record gives: D gene, clone size, J gene, V gene, CDR3 DNA, CDR3 protein. D genes are given only for firm matches. Clone size, where shown, is once, few, many, or a class for clones that have expanded.

d_gene: .
abundance: many
j_gene: TRBJ2-1
v_gene: TRBV11-1
CDR3nt: TGTGCCAGCAGCTCCCGAGGGGGGGGCGATGAGCAGTTCTTC
CDR3aa: CASSSRGGGDEQFF

d_gene: .
abundance: once
j_gene: TRBJ1-2
v_gene: TRBV7-2
CDR3nt: TGTGCCAGCAGCTCTCGCCGGACAGACTATGGCTACACCTTC
CDR3aa: CASSSRRTDYGYTF

d_gene: .
abundance: .
j_gene: TRBJ2-1
v_gene: TRBV7-8
CDR3nt: TGTGCCAGCAGCGCGCGACCCCGACAGAGCTACTCCTACAATGAGCAGTTCTTC
CDR3aa: CASSARPRQSYSYNEQFF

d_gene: .
abundance: few
j_gene: TRBJ1-5
v_gene: TRBV6-5
CDR3nt: TGTGCCAGTATAGACGGGGATAGCAATCAGCCCCAGCATTTT
CDR3aa: CASIDGDSNQPQHF

d_gene: TRBD2
abundance: few
j_gene: TRBJ2-3
v_gene: TRBV9
CDR3nt: TGTGCCAGCAGCGTAGAGCTCCTAGCGGGGACAGATACGCAGTATTTT
CDR3aa: CASSVELLAGTDTQYF

d_gene: .
abundance: .
j_gene: TRBJ2-5
v_gene: TRBV7-9
CDR3nt: TGTGCCAGCAGCCCAGTTGGGGGGGGCCTGGGTGAGACCCAGTACTTC
CDR3aa: CASSPVGGGLGETQYF

d_gene: .
abundance: .
j_gene: TRBJ1-3
v_gene: TRBV5-6
CDR3nt: TGTGCCAGCAGCTCTCGTCGGGGCTCTGGAAACACCATATATTTT
CDR3aa: CASSSRRGSGNTIYF

d_gene: TRBD1
abundance: .
j_gene: TRBJ1-4
v_gene: TRBV30
CDR3nt: TGTGCCTGGAGTCTGGACAGGGTAAATGAAAAACTGTTTTTT
CDR3aa: CAWSLDRVNEKLFF

d_gene: .
abundance: .
j_gene: TRBJ2-7
v_gene: TRBV15
CDR3nt: TGTGCCACCAGCAGAGTATACACGGGTAGCTCCTACGAGCAGTACTTC
CDR3aa: CATSRVYTGSSYEQYF

d_gene: .
abundance: once
j_gene: TRBJ2-5
v_gene: TRBV27
CDR3nt: TGTGCCAGCAGTGGGACTCCCGCCCACCAAGAGACCCAGTACTTC
CDR3aa: CASSGTPAHQETQYF

d_gene: TRBD1
abundance: .
j_gene: TRBJ1-4
v_gene: TRBV2
CDR3nt: TGTGCCAGGCGAAGGGGGCAACAAGAAAAACTGTTTTTT
CDR3aa: CARRRGQQEKLFF

d_gene: .
abundance: .
j_gene: TRBJ1-5
v_gene: TRBV19
CDR3nt: TGTGCCAGTAGTACGAGTAGCAATCAGCCCCAGCATTTT
CDR3aa: CASSTSSNQPQHF

d_gene: .
abundance: .
j_gene: TRBJ1-5
v_gene: TRBV20-1
CDR3nt: TGCAGTGCTAGTGGGCCATATAGCAATCAGCCCCAGCATTTT
CDR3aa: CSASGPYSNQPQHF

d_gene: .
abundance: .
j_gene: TRBJ2-7
v_gene: TRBV7-9
CDR3nt: TGTGCCAGCAGCTTACGGGGTAGGTCCTACGAGCAGTACTTC
CDR3aa: CASSLRGRSYEQYF

d_gene: .
abundance: .
j_gene: TRBJ1-1
v_gene: TRBV12-3/TRBV12-4
CDR3nt: TGTGCCAGCAGTTTGGCAGGGAACACTGAAGCTTTCTTT
CDR3aa: CASSLAGNTEAFF

d_gene: TRBD1
abundance: .
j_gene: TRBJ2-5
v_gene: TRBV30
CDR3nt: TGTGCCTGGGCAACAGGGGGCATCGAGACCCAGTACTTC
CDR3aa: CAWATGGIETQYF

d_gene: .
abundance: .
j_gene: TRBJ2-7
v_gene: TRBV5-1
CDR3nt: TGCGCCAGCAGCTTCTACCCGACAGACGAGCAGTACTTC
CDR3aa: CASSFYPTDEQYF

d_gene: TRBD2
abundance: .
j_gene: TRBJ2-1
v_gene: TRBV9
CDR3nt: TGTGCCAGCAGCGTAGTAAGGGCTAGCGGGAGGGGTGAGCAGTTCTTC
CDR3aa: CASSVVRASGRGEQFF

d_gene: .
abundance: .
j_gene: TRBJ1-4
v_gene: TRBV7-9
CDR3nt: TGTGCCAGCAGCTTAGTACAGGGAGCTAATGAAAAACTGTTTTTT
CDR3aa: CASSLVQGANEKLFF

d_gene: .
abundance: .
j_gene: TRBJ2-5
v_gene: TRBV15
CDR3nt: TGTGCCACCAGCAGAGAGTGGCAATCGGGGGAGACCCAGTACTTC
CDR3aa: CATSREWQSGETQYF

d_gene: .
abundance: .
j_gene: TRBJ1-5
v_gene: TRBV4-1
CDR3nt: TGCGCCAGCAGCCAAGGTCCAGGGAGGACTCAGAAGCCCCAGCATTTT
CDR3aa: CASSQGPGRTQKPQHF

d_gene: TRBD1
abundance: .
j_gene: TRBJ1-2
v_gene: TRBV27
CDR3nt: TGTGCCAGCAGTTTATCGTGGGGACAGGGTTCCTATGGCTACACCTTC
CDR3aa: CASSLSWGQGSYGYTF

d_gene: TRBD2
abundance: .
j_gene: TRBJ2-7
v_gene: TRBV9
CDR3nt: TGTGCCAGCAGCGGAGGACTAGCCGGCGTCTACGAGCAGTACTTC
CDR3aa: CASSGGLAGVYEQYF

d_gene: .
abundance: .
j_gene: TRBJ2-1
v_gene: TRBV18
CDR3nt: TGTGCCAGCTCACCGCGTAGATTCAATGAGCAGTTCTTC
CDR3aa: CASSPRRFNEQFF

d_gene: TRBD2
abundance: .
j_gene: TRBJ2-5
v_gene: TRBV18
CDR3nt: TGTGCCAGCTCACCGCCGGGACTAGCGGGGGGGCCGAAGACCCAGTACTTC
CDR3aa: CASSPPGLAGGPKTQYF

d_gene: .
abundance: .
j_gene: TRBJ1-4
v_gene: TRBV11-2
CDR3nt: TGTGCCAGCAGCTTATCGGATGAAAAACTGTTTTTT
CDR3aa: CASSLSDEKLFF